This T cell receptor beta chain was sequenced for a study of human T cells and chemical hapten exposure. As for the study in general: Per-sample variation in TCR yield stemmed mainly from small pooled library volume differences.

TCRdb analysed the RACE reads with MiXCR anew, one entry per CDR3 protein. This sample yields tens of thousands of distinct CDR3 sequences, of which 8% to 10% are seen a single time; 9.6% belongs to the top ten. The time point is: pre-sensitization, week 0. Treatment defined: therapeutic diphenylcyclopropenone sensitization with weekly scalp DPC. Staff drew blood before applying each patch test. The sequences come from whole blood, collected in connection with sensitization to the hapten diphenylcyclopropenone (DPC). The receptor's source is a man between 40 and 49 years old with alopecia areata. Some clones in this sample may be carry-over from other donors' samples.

CDR3: CASSQDIPPAGFSGANVLTF. The CDR3 DNA reads TGCGCCAGCAGCCAAGATATCCCCCCGGCGGGCTTCTCTGGGGCCAACGTCCTGACTTTC. The genes are TRBV4-3 and TRBJ2-6, with a possible D match to TRBD2 (5 bases). Trimming removed 0 bases from V and 0 bases from J, with 18 bases in between. Germline CDR1 is LGHNA and CDR2 is YSLEER. This CDR3 region has 20 residues.